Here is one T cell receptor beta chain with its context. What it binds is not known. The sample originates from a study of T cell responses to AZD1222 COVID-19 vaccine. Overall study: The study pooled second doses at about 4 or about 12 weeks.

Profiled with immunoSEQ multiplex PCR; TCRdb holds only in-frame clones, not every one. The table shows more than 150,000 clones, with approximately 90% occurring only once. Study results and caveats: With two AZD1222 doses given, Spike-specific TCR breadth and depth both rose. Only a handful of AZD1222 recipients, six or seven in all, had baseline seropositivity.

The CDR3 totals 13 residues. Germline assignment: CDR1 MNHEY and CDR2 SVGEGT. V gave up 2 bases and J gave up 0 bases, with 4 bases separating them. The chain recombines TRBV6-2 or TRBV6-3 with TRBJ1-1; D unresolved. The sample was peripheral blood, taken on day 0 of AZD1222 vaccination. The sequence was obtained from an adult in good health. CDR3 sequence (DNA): TGTGCCAGCAGTTACCGTCTGAACACTGAAGCTTTCTTT. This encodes CASSYRLNTEAFF.